This note documents a single T cell receptor beta chain sequence. No cognate antigen has been identified for it. No base qualities exist here, and no much larger clone lies one base off it. The data originate from a study of blood T cell repertoires in COVID-19 (dated by TCRdb to the early 2020s). Turning to the overall study: The collaborator samples originated in the United States, Italy and Spain and spanned the acute and convalescent phases of COVID-19. The material from the prospective study consisted of cDNA or gDNA derived from T cells, B-cell-depleted T cells, or PBMCs. Subjects who had been exposed to COVID-19, were actively infected with it, or had recovered from it provided the deeply sampled blood TCRbeta repertoires that made up the dataset. The repertoires were made available in a free public database intended to serve as a resource for research on the immune response to SARS-CoV-2. The samples were drawn from the first 160 participants of the ongoing ImmuneRACE study and from 1,200 or so subjects provided by 6 global collaborators. Sample metadata almost always included a de-identified subject ID, COVID-19 status, age in years and sex. Where HLA class I and class II types were available, the types were taken from metadata supplied by the sample provider, not from assay-based typing. Study-level results and caveats: The quantity of clinical and demographic metadata differed by source and by participant and was supplied without curation.

There are 19 amino acids in the CDR3, from cysteine to phenylalanine inclusive. Here the CDR3 DNA is all that survives: 57 bases in frame from base 1. V trim: 1 base; J trim: 2 bases; unmatched bases: 17. CDR1 and CDR2 were assigned from the germline V gene (reference sequence) as GTSNPN and SVGIG. Samples from volunteer blood donors who had recovered from COVID-19 were contributed by a second Seattle source. Each collaborating institution followed its own protocols to collect whole blood in K2EDTA tubes. For TCRbeta analysis, collaborators shipped samples in one of three forms: frozen whole blood, isolated PBMCs, or DNA extracted from either of those sample types. The immunoSEQ Assay, a bias-controlled multiplex PCR, was used to amplify TCRbeta CDR3 regions from genomic DNA. The published analysis was carried out like this. Within the assay, amplification of reference gene primers was used to estimate how many nucleated cells each sample contained. To quantify the absolute abundance of each unique TCRbeta CDR3 rearrangement, sequence reads were collapsed and filtered. For each sample, productive Simpson clonality was calculated as the square root of Simpson's diversity index across productive rearrangements. Sourced from immuneACCESS, this table was stored by TCRdb with only in-frame sequences that have V and J called. A share of the clones is absent; for the studies checked, an unresolved V gene accounts for under half, and the remainder has no known explanation. V and J calls and clone size are as listed in that table; D and trimming were resolved from the DNA. The sample records 250,000 or so clones, 84% of which are singletons. The top ten clones comprise over 1.5% of the sample.

Sequenced input: peripheral blood. The sequence links TRBV30 to TRBJ2-3; 8 middle bases align to TRBD1. This clonotype originated in a woman in her thirties or forties who had recovered from COVID-19. Read as DNA, the sequence is TGTGCCTGGAGTGGCGGACAATCAAACGACAGGGGTTTCACAGATACGCAGTATTTT. Translated, it reads CAWSGGQSNDRGFTDTQYF.